The 5 T cell receptor beta chains given below trace back to one sample, sequenced in a study of shared clonotypes between healthy human individuals. This table comes from immunoSEQ multiplex PCR, and its TCRdb copy is limited to in-frame clones, with some not included. The sample contains approximately 470,000 clones, about 85% of which appear only once. Sequencing used PBMCs. Every receptor here comes from a woman in her thirties or forties in good health. Some clones in this sample may be carry-over from other donors' samples.

The V call is TRBV6-5, the J call TRBJ2-7, with 9 bases matching TRBD1. After removal of 0 bases from V and 3 bases from J, the junction contained 3 bases not matched to a gene. Germline lookup yields CDR1 MNHEY and CDR2 SVGAGI. This CDR3 spans 15 amino acids. CDR3 in DNA: TGTGCCAGCAGTTACTCGAAGGACAGGGGCTACGAGCAGTACTTC. Its protein product is CASSYSKDRGYEQYF.

The rearrangement links TRBV9 to TRBJ2-7, with a possible D match to TRBD2 (7 bases). Germline V lookup: CDR1 SGDLS, CDR2 YYNGEE. V was pared by 3 bases and J by 4 bases, with 14 bases between. This CDR3 is built from 14 residues. The CDR3 here is CASSAGGQAYEQYF. The CDR3, as DNA: TGTGCCAGCAGCGCCGGGGGGCAGGCGTACGAGCAGTACTTC.

This sequence joins TRBV28 and TRBJ1-2; 8 bases map to TRBD1. The CDR3 runs to 16 residues. J gave up 4 bases and V 8 bases, and 15 bases lay outside the gene matches. Germline CDR1 and CDR2: MDHEN and SYDVKM. CDR3: CASEGSNHRGIYGYTF. As DNA, the CDR3 is TGTGCCAGCGAAGGGAGCAATCACAGGGGGATCTATGGCTACACCTTC.

Only a few counts were recorded for this clone. The V and J genes are TRBV6-1 and TRBJ1-2; unclear D gene. CDR3 length: 14 residues. CDR1 MNHNS and CDR2 SASEGT come from the germline V gene. Between the trimmed V and J ends, which lost 8 bases and 4 bases, there was a span of 17 bases. The CDR3 DNA reads TGTGCCAGCGAAAATCAGGTGCCCCCCTATGGCTACACCTTC. Translating gives CASENQVPPYGYTF.

The J gene is TRBJ1-5, the V gene TRBV6-1; 9 positions match TRBD1. This CDR3 is 14 amino acids long. With V trimmed by 5 bases and J by 5 bases, 4 bases remained unmatched. Germline V gives CDR1 MNHNS, CDR2 SASEGT. CDR3 sequence: CASSTGQGHQPQHF. CDR3 coding DNA: TGTGCCAGCAGTACCGGACAGGGGCATCAGCCCCAGCATTTT.